This entry lists 32 T cell receptor beta chains sequenced from one sample in a study of OX40 agonist ivuxolimab in advanced cancers. Produced via immunoSEQ multiplex PCR; TCRdb's table is partial and in-frame only. In the table there are fewer than 20,000 clones, 65% to 85% of which are singletons. The sequencing used CD4+ or CD8+ T cells sorted from blood, collected in a trial of the OX40 agonist ivuxolimab. Source of these receptors: an adult with an advanced solid tumor such as melanoma, head and neck, liver or kidney cancer.

The V gene is TRBV5-8, the J gene TRBJ2-1; no definite D call. Germline V gene data show CDR1 as SGHTS and CDR2 as YDEGEE. The CDR3 is 12 residues long. V dropped 0 bases and J dropped 12 bases, with 10 bases sitting between them. CDR3 sequence: CASSLERNWQFF. DNA for the CDR3: TGTGCCAGCAGCTTGGAGAGAAACTGGCAGTTCTTC.

The chain is built from TRBV28 and TRBJ2-2; either TRBD1 or TRBD2 may supply D (6 bases each). Germline loops: CDR1 MDHEN, CDR2 SYDVKM. V gave up 3 bases and J gave up 2 bases, with 16 bases separating them. The CDR3 is 17 amino acids. This chain's CDR3 is CASSFILGGLNTGELFF. CDR3 bases: TGTGCCAGCAGTTTTATCCTTGGGGGGCTCAACACCGGGGAGCTGTTTTTT.

The chain couples TRBV6-6 to TRBJ1-1; D gene ambiguous. V lost 6 bases and J 6 bases, leaving 11 bases between the germline ends. Germline CDR1 is MNHNY and CDR2 is SVGAGI (reference sequence). The CDR3 is 12 amino acids. The CDR3 DNA follows: TGTGCCAGCAGCCCACTGGTTTCTGAAGCTTTCTTT. Translated: CASSPLVSEAFF.

This chain uses TRBV4-1 with TRBJ1-4, with D tentatively TRBD1 (5 bases). Germline CDR1 and CDR2: MGHRA and YSYEKL. Trimming removed 3 bases at V and 6 bases at J, with 17 bases between. The CDR3 runs to 16 residues. The chain's CDR3 is CASSQEPRGVYEKLFF. In DNA form, the CDR3 reads TGCGCCAGCAGCCAGGAGCCCCGGGGCGTCTATGAAAAACTGTTTTTT.

The chain recombines TRBV6-5 with TRBJ2-7; D possibly matches TRBD1 or TRBD2 (6 bases each). Between the trimmed V and J ends, which lost 3 bases and 3 bases, there was a span of 15 bases. The germline gives CDR1 MNHEY, CDR2 SVGAGI. The CDR3 totals 15 residues. In DNA form, the CDR3 reads TGTGCCAGCAGTTATTTCGGGGGCCAGCTCTACGAGCAGTACTTC. Translating gives CASSYFGGQLYEQYF.

CDR3 residues: CASSFGRGPTGGKNTEAFF. CDR3 DNA sequence: TGCGCCAGCAGCTTTGGTAGGGGGCCGACAGGGGGCAAGAACACTGAAGCTTTCTTT. The rearrangement links TRBV5-1 to TRBJ1-1, with 10 positions matching TRBD1. V shed 2 bases and J 1 base; nucleotides not matched to a gene: 14. Germline CDR1 is SGHRS and CDR2 is YFSETQ. The CDR3 contains 19 residues.

The chain recombines TRBV19 with TRBJ1-2; tentatively, D is TRBD1 (6 bases). The CDR3 runs 13 residues. V dropped 3 bases and J dropped 6 bases, with 11 bases sitting between them. Per germline, CDR1 LNHDA and CDR2 SQIVND (reference sequence). This CDR3 is CASSIGAGDGYTF. The CDR3 bases are TGTGCCAGTAGTATCGGAGCAGGGGATGGCTACACCTTC.

The chain combines TRBV6-5 with TRBJ1-1; D remains unclear. Germline V CDR1 and CDR2: MNHEY, SVGAGI. CDR3 size: 13 residues. The V gene lost 6 bases and the J gene lost 4 bases, with 12 bases spanning the gap. CDR3 DNA: TGTGCCAGCAGCCCTAGCGTGGTCACTGAAGCTTTCTTT. Its translation is CASSPSVVTEAFF.

This chain connects TRBV6-1 to TRBJ1-1; no reliable D call. The CDR3 runs to 10 residues. CDR1 is MNHNS, CDR2 SASEGT, per germline. V lost 7 bases, J lost 6 bases, and 6 bases lay in between. The CDR3 is CASIRSEAFF. CDR3 coding DNA: TGTGCCAGCATCAGGTCTGAAGCTTTCTTT.

This clone came up once. V usage is TRBV28 and J usage is TRBJ2-1, with 9 bases matching TRBD2. V lost 6 bases to trimming and J lost 6 bases; unmatched junction nucleotides: 9. The germline V gene has CDR1 MDHEN and CDR2 SYDVKM. The CDR3 is made up of 15 amino acids. The CDR3 reads CASSRRLADFNEQFF. The DNA of the CDR3 is TGTGCCAGCAGCCGGAGACTAGCGGATTTCAATGAGCAGTTCTTC.

The chain employs TRBV10-3 and TRBJ1-1; no definite D call. The CDR3 runs 13 residues. V gave up 7 bases and J gave up 2 bases, with 11 bases separating them. CDR1 is ENHRY, CDR2 SYGVKD, per germline. The DNA of the CDR3 is TGTGCCATCAAGGGCCAGACAAACACTGAAGCTTTCTTT. Protein product: CAIKGQTNTEAFF.

The chain joins TRBV6-6 to TRBJ1-1; tentative D call: TRBD1 (5 bases). The V gene's germline CDR1 is MNHNY and CDR2 SVGAGI (reference sequence). The CDR3 has 13 residues. V was clipped by 4 bases and J by 6 bases, with 12 bases between them. CDR3 in amino acids: CASSLPGLAEAFF. CDR3 coding DNA: TGTGCCAGCAGTTTACCGGGGCTGGCTGAAGCTTTCTTT.

The chain recombines TRBV28 with TRBJ2-7; 10 positions match TRBD1. This CDR3 spans 15 amino acids. The trim removed 2 bases at V and 6 bases at J, leaving 7 bases unmatched. Germline loops: CDR1 MDHEN, CDR2 SYDVKM. Here the CDR3 DNA reads TGTGCCAGCAGTTTAATGGGACAGGGGATGTTCGAGCAGTACTTC. It codes for CASSLMGQGMFEQYF.

The V call is TRBV29-1, the J call TRBJ2-3; no clear D gene. Germline assignment: CDR1 SQVTM and CDR2 ANQGSEA. The CDR3 contains 12 residues. V was pared by 3 bases and J by 2 bases, with 6 bases between. DNA for the CDR3: TGCAGCGTTGATGGGAACACAGATACGCAGTATTTT. It yields the protein CSVDGNTDTQYF.

V is TRBV27 and J is TRBJ2-7, with 9 bases lining up with TRBD1. CDR1 MNHEY and CDR2 SMNVEV come from the germline V gene (reference sequence). V lost 10 bases to trimming and J lost 5 bases; unmatched junction nucleotides: 12. This CDR3 has 14 residues. The chain's CDR3 is CATQPTGGLNEQYF. CDR3 nucleotide sequence: TGTGCCACCCAACCCACAGGGGGCTTGAACGAGCAGTACTTC.

V gene TRBV25-1 combines with J gene TRBJ2-7; D not resolved. Looked up from germline, CDR1 is MGHDK and CDR2 is SYGVNS. Trimming removed 8 bases from V and 1 base from J, with 3 bases in between. This CDR3 is built from 10 residues. The DNA of the CDR3 is TGTGCCAGCGCGTCCTACGAGCAGTACTTC. Amino acids: CASASYEQYF.

This clone was detected once. This rearrangement joins TRBV2 to TRBJ2-7; D is tentatively TRBD1 or TRBD2 (7 bases each). The CDR3 is 13 residues long. Per germline, CDR1 SNHLY and CDR2 FYNNEI. V shed 11 bases and J shed 1 base, with 15 bases lying between them. This CDR3 reads CAVSGGGSYEQYF. The DNA for the CDR3 is TGTGCCGTGTCAGGGGGGGGATCCTACGAGCAGTACTTC.

The rearrangement links TRBV10-1 to TRBJ1-2; D call uncertain. From germline, CDR1 is WNHNN and CDR2 SYGVQD (reference sequence). V lost 3 bases to trimming and J lost 5 bases, with 10 bases between them. This CDR3 comprises 13 residues. In DNA form, the CDR3 reads TGCGCCAGCAGTGAAGATGGGAGGTATGGCTACACCTTC. Translating it yields CASSEDGRYGYTF.

This chain joins TRBV25-1 and TRBJ2-2; D is perhaps TRBD1 (5 bases). Germline V gene sequence: CDR1 MGHDK, CDR2 SYGVNS. V lost 7 bases to trimming and J lost 9 bases, with 12 bases between them. The CDR3 totals 12 residues. The DNA for the CDR3 is TGTGCCAGCATTAAACAGGTCCGGGAGCTGTTTTTT. Protein product: CASIKQVRELFF.

The V and J genes are TRBV7-9 and TRBJ2-2, with D possibly called TRBD1 or TRBD2 (5 bases each). Germline lookup yields CDR1 SEHNR and CDR2 FQNEAQ (reference sequence). Trimming removed 0 bases from V and 4 bases from J, with 12 bases in between. This CDR3 comprises 16 residues. For the CDR3, the DNA is TGTGCCAGCAGCTTAGCTATGGGACGGGGCACCGGGGAGCTGTTTTTT. This translates into CASSLAMGRGTGELFF. The variable domain in full, with the rest retrieved from reference TRBV7-9 and TRBJ2-2, is DTGVSQNPRHKITKRGQNVTFRCDPISEHNRLYWYRQTLGQGPEFLTYFQNEAQLEKSRLLSDRFSAERPKGSFSTLEIQRTEQGDSAMYLCASSLAMGRGTGELFFGEGSRLTVL.

V gene TRBV13 combines with J gene TRBJ1-4; D gene ambiguous. The CDR3 runs 15 residues. Germline values: CDR1 PRHDT, CDR2 FYEKMQ (reference sequence). Trimming cost V 5 bases and J 0 bases, with 10 bases left between them. This CDR3 is CASSTRLSTNEKLFF. In DNA form, the CDR3 reads TGTGCCAGCAGCACCCGGTTGTCAACTAATGAAAAACTGTTTTTT.

The chain uses TRBV9 and TRBJ1-5, with D possibly matching TRBD1 (6 bases). The ends were cut back, 3 bases at V and 2 bases at J, with 9 bases in the middle. CDR1 and CDR2 (germline): SGDLS, YYNGEE. The CDR3 is 14 amino acids. DNA of the CDR3: TGTGCCAGCAGCGAGGGGGGGGGCAATCAGCCCCAGCATTTT. It codes for CASSEGGGNQPQHF.

The gene calls are TRBV30 and TRBJ2-7; the D gene could be TRBD1 or TRBD2 (5 bases each). Trimming shortened V by 1 base and J by 7 bases, and 26 bases separated the two germline ends. CDR1 and CDR2 (germline): GTSNPN, SVGIG (reference sequence). CDR3 length equals 17 residues. The CDR3 DNA is TGTGCCTGGAGTGACTTGTACCCTGGGCAGGGAGTGTGGGAGCAGTACTTC. Translated, it gives CAWSDLYPGQGVWEQYF.

The chain employs TRBV1 and TRBJ2-2; the table names TRBD2, a call not compared with the DNA. TRBV1 is listed as a pseudogene. CDR3 length: 17 residues. CDR3: CTSSQDQHAGDTGELFF. CDR3 coding DNA: TGCACCAGCAGCCAAGATCAACACGCGGGAGACACCGGGGAGCTGTTTTTT.

The chain employs TRBV4-2 and TRBJ1-2, with TRBD1 identical over 8 bases. The J segment lost 1 base and the V segment lost 1 base, leaving 14 bases of the junction unmatched. There are 19 residues in the CDR3. Germline CDR1 is LGHNA and CDR2 is YNFKEQ. This CDR3 is CASSQAGLGQAIFNYGYTF. Here the CDR3 DNA reads TGTGCCAGCAGCCAAGCGGGTCTGGGACAGGCTATTTTTAACTATGGCTACACCTTC.

This clone has a single count. The rearrangement joins TRBV9 to TRBJ1-2; 11 positions match TRBD1. The J segment lost 3 bases and the V segment lost 4 bases, leaving 8 bases of the junction unmatched. Germline CDR1 is SGDLS and CDR2 is YYNGEE. The CDR3 consists of 16 residues. The chain's CDR3 is CASSSSRDRGDYGYTF. The CDR3, as DNA: TGTGCCAGCAGCTCCTCACGGGACAGGGGGGACTATGGCTACACCTTC. The full variable domain, in which reference TRBV9 and TRBJ1-2 provide the parts outside the CDR3, is DSGVTQTPKHLITATGQRVTLRCSPRSGDLSVYWYQQSLDQGLQFLIQYYNGEERAKGNILERFSAQQFPDLHSELNLSSLELGDSALYFCASSSSRDRGDYGYTFGSGTRLTVV.

This clone was seen only once. V gene TRBV27 combines with J gene TRBJ2-7, with D perhaps matching TRBD1 (5 bases). V lost 2 bases, J lost 2 bases, and 10 bases lay in between. Germline V CDR1 and CDR2: MNHEY, SMNVEV (reference sequence). CDR3 length: 14 amino acids. DNA for the CDR3: TGTGCCAGCAGTTTAGGCCAGGGCACCTACGAGCAGTACTTC. It yields the protein CASSLGQGTYEQYF.

CDR3 nucleotides: TGTGCCAGCAGCTTAGCGGCGGAGAACACCGGGGAGCTGTTTTTT. This encodes CASSLAAENTGELFF. This chain joins TRBV11-3 and TRBJ2-2; D not resolved. The CDR3 has 15 residues. With 1 base removed from V and 1 base from J, the gap between germline ends came to 7 bases. Per the germline V gene, CDR1 is SGHNT and CDR2 is YENEEA.

This rearrangement joins TRBV9 to TRBJ1-5, with a weak D call TRBD1 (6 bases). V was cut by 4 bases and J by 2 bases, with 10 bases left in between. The CDR3 runs 14 residues. Germline CDR1 and CDR2: SGDLS and YYNGEE. The CDR3 spells CASSPGDGNQPQHF. CDR3 nucleotides: TGTGCCAGCAGCCCAGGGGACGGCAATCAGCCCCAGCATTTT.

The CDR3 DNA sequence: TGTGCCTGGGAACAGGGAATGGGCTACACCTTC. The encoded protein is CAWEQGMGYTF. The gene calls are TRBV30 and TRBJ1-2, with D possibly matching TRBD1 (6 bases). Trimming removed 5 bases from V and 8 bases from J, with 12 bases in between. The CDR3 loop spans 11 amino acids. Germline loops: CDR1 GTSNPN, CDR2 SVGIG (reference sequence).

CDR3 residues: CASSGRTENTEAFF. Written as DNA, the CDR3 is TGTGCCAGTAGTGGGAGGACGGAGAACACTGAAGCTTTCTTT. The genes are TRBV19 and TRBJ1-1; D ambiguous. The CDR3 loop spans 14 amino acids. CDR1 is LNHDA, CDR2 SQIVND, per germline (reference sequence). The V end was cut by 5 bases, the J end by 1 base, with 11 bases between.

J is TRBJ2-7 and V is TRBV19; 9 positions agree with TRBD2. V trimming: 7 bases; J trimming: 6 bases; junction bases outside the gene matches: 13. Germline V gene data show CDR1 as LNHDA and CDR2 as SQIVND (reference sequence). The CDR3 is 15 amino acids. The CDR3 DNA follows: TGTGCCAGTATCGCGTCAGCGGGGGGAGTAAGCGAGCAGTACTTC. Its translation is CASIASAGGVSEQYF.